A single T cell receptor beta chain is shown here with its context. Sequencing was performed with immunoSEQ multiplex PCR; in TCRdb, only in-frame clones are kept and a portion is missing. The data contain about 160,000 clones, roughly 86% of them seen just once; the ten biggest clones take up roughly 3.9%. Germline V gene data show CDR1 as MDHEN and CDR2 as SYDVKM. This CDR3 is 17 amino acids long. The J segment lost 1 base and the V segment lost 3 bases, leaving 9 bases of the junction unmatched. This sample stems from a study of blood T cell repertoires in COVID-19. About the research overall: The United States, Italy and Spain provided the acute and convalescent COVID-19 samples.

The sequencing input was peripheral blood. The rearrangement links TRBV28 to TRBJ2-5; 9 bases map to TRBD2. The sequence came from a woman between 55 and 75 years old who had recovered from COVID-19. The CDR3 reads CASSFLEASGVQETQYF. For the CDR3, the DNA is TGTGCCAGCAGTTTCCTCGAAGCTAGCGGGGTCCAAGAGACCCAGTACTTC.